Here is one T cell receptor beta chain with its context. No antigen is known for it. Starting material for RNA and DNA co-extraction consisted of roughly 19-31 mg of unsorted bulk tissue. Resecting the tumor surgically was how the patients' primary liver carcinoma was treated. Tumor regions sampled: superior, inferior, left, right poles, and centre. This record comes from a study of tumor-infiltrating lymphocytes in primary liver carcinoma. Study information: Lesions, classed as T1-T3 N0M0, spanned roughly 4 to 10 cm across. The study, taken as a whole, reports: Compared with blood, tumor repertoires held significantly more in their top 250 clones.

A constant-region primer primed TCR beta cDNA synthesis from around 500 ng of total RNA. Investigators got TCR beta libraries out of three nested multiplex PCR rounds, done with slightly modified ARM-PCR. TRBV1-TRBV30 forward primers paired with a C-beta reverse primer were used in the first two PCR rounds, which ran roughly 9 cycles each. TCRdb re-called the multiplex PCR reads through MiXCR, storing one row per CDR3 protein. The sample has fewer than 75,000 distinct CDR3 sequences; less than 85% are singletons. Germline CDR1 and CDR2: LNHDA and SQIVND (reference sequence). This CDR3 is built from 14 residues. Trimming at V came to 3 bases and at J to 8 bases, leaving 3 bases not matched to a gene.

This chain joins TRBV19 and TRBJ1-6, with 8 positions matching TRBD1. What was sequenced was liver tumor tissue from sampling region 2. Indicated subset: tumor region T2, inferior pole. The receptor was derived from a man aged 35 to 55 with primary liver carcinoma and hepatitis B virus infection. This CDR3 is CASSIEQGDSPLHF. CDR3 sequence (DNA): TGTGCCAGTAGTATCGAACAGGGGGATTCACCCCTCCACTTT.